The 10 T cell receptor beta chains below come from one sample, sequenced in a study of CD8 T cells in ankylosing spondylitis (dated 2017 in TCRdb). The receptor library was made with 5' RACE. The run used an Illumina HiSeq 2500. TCRdb's own reprocessing of the public reads used fastp at Q25 and MiXCR and kept productive beta chains. Each CDR3 protein gets just one entry, which takes the most common genes and DNA from the rows behind it. This sample has around 430,000 distinct CDR3 sequences in its table, and 15% to 20% of those were observed once. The ten biggest clones cover approximately 1% of the sample. Points the paper makes about the study in general: Blood from ankylosing spondylitis patients appeared to be characterized by a TCR beta motif composed of about eight highly homologous amino acid variants.

Their antigens remain unidentified. Sample: blood, either unsorted or a sorted T cell fraction (not recorded which). The receptor source for this set is a male donor with ankylosing spondylitis.

In its sample, this clonotype was seen a few times. V is TRBV24-1 and J is TRBJ2-2, with D possibly being TRBD1 (5 bases). V was trimmed by 5 bases and J by 5 bases, leaving 8 bases between them. The germline V gene has CDR1 KGHDR and CDR2 SFDVKD. The CDR3 has 13 amino acids. The CDR3 region has the DNA TGTGCCACCAGTGCACCAGGGACCGGGGAGCTGTTTTTT. It is translated as CATSAPGTGELFF.

In this sample, this clonotype turned up a few times. This rearrangement joins TRBV7-2 to TRBJ1-1; D is unresolved. This CDR3 has 16 amino acids. Deletions cut 5 bases from V and 5 bases from J, with 21 bases between. CDR1 is SGHTA and CDR2 is FQGNSA in the germline V gene. This chain's CDR3 is CASSPRTWAGLTEAFF. CDR3 sequence (DNA): TGTGCCAGCAGCCCTCGAACATGGGCCGGATTGACTGAAGCTTTCTTT.

The table lists this clonotype with a few counts. This rearrangement joins TRBV28 to TRBJ1-2; D gene ambiguous. The CDR3 is made up of 14 amino acids. V dropped 2 bases and J dropped 1 base, with 8 bases sitting between them. Germline CDR1 and CDR2: MDHEN and SYDVKM. In nucleotides, the CDR3 is TGTGCCAGCAGTTTAGAGGGTTTTAACTATGGCTACACCTTC. Protein: CASSLEGFNYGYTF.

This chain uses TRBV24-1 with TRBJ1-2; D might be TRBD1 (6 bases). The CDR3 loop spans 15 amino acids. Germline V lookup: CDR1 KGHDR, CDR2 SFDVKD. V gave up 4 bases and J gave up 7 bases, with 18 bases separating them. Written as DNA, the CDR3 is TGTGCCACCAGTGACCCATCCCTCGGGGGCCGTGGCTACACCTTC. Translated: CATSDPSLGGRGYTF.

The chain carries TRBV11-3 and TRBJ1-1, with TRBD1 matching over 7 bases. Germline CDR1 reads SGHNT; CDR2 reads YENEEA. The CDR3 extends over 14 amino acids. The J segment lost 4 bases and the V segment lost 5 bases, leaving 7 bases of the junction unmatched. CDR3 sequence: CASSPNRGSTEAFF. CDR3 bases: TGTGCCAGCAGCCCTAACAGGGGCTCCACTGAAGCTTTCTTT.

The J gene is TRBJ2-1, the V gene TRBV10-3, with no clear D. Germline V gene sequence: CDR1 ENHRY, CDR2 SYGVKD. This CDR3 region has 12 residues. Trimming left V 3 bases short and J 5 bases short, with 5 bases between. The CDR3 DNA reads as TGTGCCATCAGTGAAAGAGACAATGAGCAGTTCTTC. Encoded protein: CAISERDNEQFF.

There are a few counts of this clonotype. The gene calls are TRBV11-1 and TRBJ2-3, with D perhaps matching TRBD2 (5 bases). The V and J ends lost 2 bases and 0 bases respectively, with 12 bases between them. The CDR3 spans 16 residues. CDR1 is SGHAT and CDR2 is FQDESV in the germline V gene (reference sequence). CDR3 sequence: CASSLRLAVSTDTQYF. In DNA, the CDR3 is TGTGCCAGCAGCTTACGGCTAGCTGTAAGCACAGATACGCAGTATTTT.

This clonotype was detected many times. The chain uses TRBV25-1 and TRBJ2-3; D unresolved. The CDR3 sequence is 10 residues long. CDR1 MGHDK and CDR2 SYGVNS come from the germline V gene. The germline V and J ends were trimmed by 8 bases and 5 bases, with 5 bases remaining between them. CDR3 nucleotides: TGTGCCAGCGGTCGAGATACGCAGTATTTT. It encodes CASGRDTQYF.

This clonotype was observed a few times. The V gene is TRBV20-1, the J gene TRBJ1-6, with 7 bases aligning to TRBD1. Unmatched junction bases numbered 5, after V lost 2 bases and J lost 10 bases. Germline-derived CDR1 and CDR2 are DFQATT and SNEGSKA (reference sequence). The CDR3 has 13 residues. CDR3 region: CSARRDSRSPLHF. The CDR3 coding sequence is TGCAGTGCTAGACGGGACAGCAGGTCACCCCTCCACTTT.

This clonotype was counted many times. This chain joins TRBV29-1 and TRBJ2-7, with 7 bases identical to TRBD1. The CDR3 is 13 residues long. Germline trimming cut 7 bases from V and 2 bases from J; bases unmatched to any gene: 8. CDR1 is SQVTM, CDR2 ANQGSEA, per germline. CDR3 sequence (DNA): TGCAGCGCTGAGTACAGGGGTACCTACGAGCAGTACTTC. As protein: CSAEYRGTYEQYF.